This TCR beta chain was recorded in a study of T cells after yellow fever vaccination. Notes on the study in general: Bulk-population clonotypes that are abundant could appear as contaminants in FACS-sorted repertoires. The secondary response was weaker but peaked faster, day 5 versus 15. The CD4 compartment and the CD8 compartment contained a small share of clonotypes in common.

The V and J ends lost 2 bases and 6 bases respectively, with 11 bases between them. The CDR3 runs to 13 residues. Germline loops: CDR1 SGDLS, CDR2 YYNGEE. Worth noting for this clonotype: The target antigen is unknown.

TCR cDNA, made by 5'RACE template switching, carried an added universal primer site and UMIs. From the 5' RACE reads, TCRdb called clonotypes with MiXCR, one entry per CDR3 protein. The sample has hundreds of thousands of distinct CDR3 sequences, around 12% seen once. The gene calls are TRBV9 and TRBJ2-5, with D perhaps assigned TRBD1 or TRBD2 (5 bases each). This TCR was recovered from a young man who received the YFV17D yellow fever vaccine. Source: PBMCs, taken on the day of the yellow fever booster vaccination. The CDR3 spells CASSVGGMQTQYF. CDR3 coding DNA: TGTGCCAGCAGCGTTGGGGGAATGCAGACCCAGTACTTC.